This TCR beta chain was captured in a study of blood T cell repertoires in COVID-19. Study-wide context: Samples taken during acute and convalescent COVID-19 were collected in the United States, Italy and Spain. T cells, B-cell-depleted T cells, or PBMCs provided the cDNA or gDNA that served as material.

CDR3 length: 16 residues. Trimming at V came to 6 bases and at J to 10 bases, leaving 13 bases not matched to a gene. Germline-derived CDR1 and CDR2 are LGHNT and FRNRAP. Source study methods: Researchers report that nucleated cell counts were estimated from reference gene primer amplification. This table comes from immunoSEQ multiplex PCR, and its TCRdb copy is limited to in-frame clones, with some not included. The D gene and trimming were derived from the DNA, and the V and J assignments and clone size from that table. Of approximately 250,000 clones detected, approximately 86% appear once; the ten largest clones hold about 10%.

Input material: peripheral blood. The rearrangement joins TRBV12-5 to TRBJ2-1; 12 bases agree with TRBD2. The clonotype comes from a man aged 35 to 55 with active or convalescent COVID-19. The CDR3 nucleotides are TGTGCTAGTGGACAGACTAGCGGGAGAACGTTCCTCGAGCAGTTCTTC. This sequence encodes CASGQTSGRTFLEQFF.